This TCR beta chain was captured in a study of T cell repertoires in cytomegalovirus infection. At the level of the study: Alongside well-studied HLA-B-restricted CMV epitopes, recently identified HLA-C-restricted CMV epitopes were also used. CMV infection together with matching HLA type was indicated by public TCR beta signatures. Study-level findings and limits: HLA-C-restricted, CMV-specific TCR beta clonotypes were dominant ex vivo. Cumulative frequency of public TCR beta families picked out carriers of CMV plus the relevant HLA.

This clonotype was detected a few times. Its antigen remains unknown. TCRdb re-called the reads through MiXCR, storing one row per CDR3 protein. The repertoire holds 750,000 to 950,000 distinct CDR3 sequences, with just under 30% as singletons. The source material was cultured CD8+ T cells from PBMCs, sampled from culture after CMV antigen stimulation. The clonotype comes from a human donor in good health (CMV status not recorded). Some clones in this sample may be carry-over from other donors' samples.

The CDR3 sequence: CATKGPLDEQFF. DNA for the CDR3: TGTGCCACCAAAGGACCCCTCGATGAGCAGTTCTTC. The gene calls are TRBV5-4 and TRBJ2-1, with D unclear. The V end was cut by 9 bases, the J end by 8 bases, with 15 bases between. The CDR3 totals 12 residues. Germline CDR1 reads SGHNT; CDR2 reads YYREEE (reference sequence).